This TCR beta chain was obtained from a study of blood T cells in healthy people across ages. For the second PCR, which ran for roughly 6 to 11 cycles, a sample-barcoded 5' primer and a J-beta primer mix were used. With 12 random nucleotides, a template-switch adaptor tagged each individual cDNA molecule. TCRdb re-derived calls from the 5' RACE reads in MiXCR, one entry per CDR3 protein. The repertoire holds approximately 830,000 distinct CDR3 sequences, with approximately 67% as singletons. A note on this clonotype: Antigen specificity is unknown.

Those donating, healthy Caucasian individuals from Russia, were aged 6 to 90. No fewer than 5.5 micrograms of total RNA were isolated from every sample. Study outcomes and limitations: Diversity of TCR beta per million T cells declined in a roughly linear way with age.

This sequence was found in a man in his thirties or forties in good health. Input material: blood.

The CDR3 protein is CASSTGARTGVLTF. CDR3 sequence (DNA): TGTGCCAGCAGCACCGGCGCACGGACTGGTGTCCTGACTTTC. The chain employs TRBV7-9 and TRBJ2-6, with a tentative D call TRBD2 (5 bases). The V end lost 5 bases, the J end lost 13 bases, and 18 bases lay between the germline ends. Germline CDR1 SEHNR, CDR2 FQNEAQ (reference sequence). The CDR3 extends over 14 amino acids.